This paragraph covers one T cell receptor beta chain sequence. Exclusion of a patient followed from autoimmune disease history or systemic immunosuppression. The data stem from a study of OX40 agonist ivuxolimab in advanced cancers. Libraries were prepared by immunoSEQ multiplex PCR; TCRdb keeps only in-frame clonotypes and omits some of them. The sample includes around 72,000 clones, 80% to 90% seen only once; the top ten take around 1%. The input for sequencing was CD4+ or CD8+ T cells sorted from blood, taken in a trial of the OX40 agonist ivuxolimab. This TCR derives from an adult with an advanced solid tumor such as melanoma, head and neck, liver or kidney cancer.

CDR3 DNA: TGCAGCGTTGAGAGGTCCCCGGGGGCCTACAATGAGCAGTTCTTC. Translation: CSVERSPGAYNEQFF. J is TRBJ2-1 and V is TRBV29-1; a possible D gene is TRBD2 (6 bases). Trimming shortened V by 3 bases and J by 2 bases, and 14 bases separated the two germline ends. The V gene's germline CDR1 is SQVTM and CDR2 ANQGSEA. The CDR3 contains 15 residues.